The present TCR beta chain was sequenced within a study of T cell changes during pregnancy in multiple sclerosis. The protocol was immunoSEQ multiplex PCR, while the TCRdb copy is restricted to in-frame clones and leaves out a portion. The sample includes tens of thousands of clones, over 85% of them seen just once. Germline CDR1 is ENHRY and CDR2 is SYGVKD. The V end was cut by 4 bases, the J end by 0 bases, with 7 bases between. The CDR3 contains 14 residues. This material consisted of peripheral blood, taken in the second trimester of pregnancy. This chain links TRBV10-3 with TRBJ1-5, with a weak D call TRBD1 (5 bases). The source of this sequence is a female donor in good health, enrolled as a control in a pregnancy study. CDR3 DNA sequence: TGTGCCATCAGTGGACAGATTAGCAATCAGCCCCAGCATTTT. Translating gives CAISGQISNQPQHF.